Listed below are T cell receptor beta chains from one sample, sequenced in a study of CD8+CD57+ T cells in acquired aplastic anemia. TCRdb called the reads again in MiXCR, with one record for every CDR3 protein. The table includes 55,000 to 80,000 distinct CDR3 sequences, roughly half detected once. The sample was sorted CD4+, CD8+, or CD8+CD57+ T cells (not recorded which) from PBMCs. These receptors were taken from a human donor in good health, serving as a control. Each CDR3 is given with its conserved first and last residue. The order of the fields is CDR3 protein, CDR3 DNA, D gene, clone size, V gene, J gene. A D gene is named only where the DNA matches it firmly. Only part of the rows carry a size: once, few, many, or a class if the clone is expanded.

CDR3aa: CSAAAQLRTDTQYF; CDR3nt: TGCAGTGCCGCCGCGCAACTCAGGACAGATACGCAGTATTTT; d_gene: NA; abundance: medium-sized; v_gene: TRBV20-1; j_gene: TRBJ2-3
CDR3aa: CAISAELTDTQYF; CDR3nt: TGTGCCATCAGTGCCGAACTCACAGATACGCAGTATTTT; d_gene: NA; abundance: medium-sized; v_gene: TRBV10-3; j_gene: TRBJ2-3
CDR3aa: CSARLGTGDTDTQYF; CDR3nt: TGCAGTGCTAGGCTAGGGACAGGGGATACAGATACGCAGTATTTT; d_gene: TRBD1; abundance: NA; v_gene: TRBV20-1; j_gene: TRBJ2-3
CDR3aa: CASSFPSPDRWGDTQYF; CDR3nt: TGTGCCAGCAGCTTCCCATCGCCCGACAGGTGGGGAGATACGCAGTATTTT; d_gene: NA; abundance: many; v_gene: TRBV7-9; j_gene: TRBJ2-3
CDR3aa: CASSEDPGQGAYEQYF; CDR3nt: TGTGCCAGCAGTGAAGACCCGGGACAGGGTGCCTACGAGCAGTACTTC; d_gene: TRBD1; abundance: many; v_gene: TRBV6-1; j_gene: TRBJ2-7
CDR3aa: CASSMQGRNTEAFF; CDR3nt: TGTGCCAGTAGTATGCAGGGCCGGAACACTGAAGCTTTCTTT; d_gene: NA; abundance: NA; v_gene: TRBV19; j_gene: TRBJ1-1
CDR3aa: CATSALGQGPDTQYF; CDR3nt: TGTGCCACCAGTGCTCTTGGGCAGGGTCCAGATACGCAGTATTTT; d_gene: NA; abundance: NA; v_gene: TRBV24-1; j_gene: TRBJ2-3
CDR3aa: CASSSSGVNEQYF; CDR3nt: TGTGCCAGTAGTTCTAGCGGGGTCAACGAGCAGTACTTC; d_gene: TRBD2; abundance: medium-sized; v_gene: TRBV19; j_gene: TRBJ2-7
CDR3aa: CASSLGLAGGNWEQYF; CDR3nt: TGTGCCAGCAGCTTGGGACTAGCGGGGGGCAACTGGGAGCAGTACTTC; d_gene: TRBD2; abundance: NA; v_gene: TRBV5-6; j_gene: TRBJ2-7
CDR3aa: CSVEATQETQYF; CDR3nt: TGCAGCGTTGAGGCGACACAAGAGACCCAGTACTTC; d_gene: NA; abundance: NA; v_gene: TRBV29-1; j_gene: TRBJ2-5
CDR3aa: CASSKKGTGWYYEQYF; CDR3nt: TGTGCCAGCAGTAAGAAAGGGACAGGGTGGTACTACGAGCAGTACTTC; d_gene: TRBD1; abundance: few; v_gene: TRBV2; j_gene: TRBJ2-7
CDR3aa: CASSRDSNSPLHF; CDR3nt: TGTGCCAGTAGTCGGGACAGTAATTCACCCCTCCACTTT; d_gene: TRBD1; abundance: medium-sized; v_gene: TRBV19; j_gene: TRBJ1-6
CDR3aa: CASSPGTGEVQPQHF; CDR3nt: TGTGCCAGCAGTCCCGGGACAGGGGAAGTTCAGCCCCAGCATTTT; d_gene: TRBD1; abundance: once; v_gene: TRBV6-1; j_gene: TRBJ1-5
CDR3aa: CASSTNPGQGDGYTF; CDR3nt: TGCGCCAGCAGCACCAATCCAGGACAGGGAGATGGCTACACCTTC; d_gene: TRBD1; abundance: NA; v_gene: TRBV5-1; j_gene: TRBJ1-2
CDR3aa: CASNPGTGKETQYF; CDR3nt: TGTGCCAGCAACCCCGGGACAGGGAAAGAGACCCAGTACTTC; d_gene: TRBD1; abundance: many; v_gene: TRBV5-6; j_gene: TRBJ2-5
CDR3aa: CSARDRLAGGSPYNEQFF; CDR3nt: TGCAGTGCTAGAGACCGACTAGCGGGAGGATCCCCCTACAATGAGCAGTTCTTC; d_gene: TRBD2; abundance: many; v_gene: TRBV20-1; j_gene: TRBJ2-1
CDR3aa: CASSRQSSGANVLTF; CDR3nt: TGTGCCAGCAGCCGACAGTCCTCTGGGGCCAACGTCCTGACTTTC; d_gene: NA; abundance: NA; v_gene: TRBV2; j_gene: TRBJ2-6
CDR3aa: CATSSGRTSTDTQYF; CDR3nt: TGTGCCACCAGCAGCGGTAGGACTAGCACAGATACGCAGTATTTT; d_gene: NA; abundance: NA; v_gene: TRBV15; j_gene: TRBJ2-3
CDR3aa: CASSRRGLSNEKLFF; CDR3nt: TGTGCCAGCAGTCGAAGGGGGCTGTCTAATGAAAAACTGTTTTTT; d_gene: TRBD1; abundance: NA; v_gene: TRBV2; j_gene: TRBJ1-4
CDR3aa: CASSPTGPGGGKLFF; CDR3nt: TGTGCCAGCAGTCCAACAGGGCCGGGGGGTGGAAAACTGTTTTTT; d_gene: NA; abundance: few; v_gene: TRBV3-1; j_gene: TRBJ1-4
CDR3aa: CASSTPQGLDYGYTF; CDR3nt: TGTGCCAGCAGTACCCCACAGGGGCTGGACTATGGCTACACCTTC; d_gene: TRBD1; abundance: many; v_gene: TRBV6-1; j_gene: TRBJ1-2
CDR3aa: CASSQDVRGQVYGYTF; CDR3nt: TGCGCCAGCAGCCAAGATGTAAGGGGGCAAGTATATGGCTACACCTTC; d_gene: TRBD1; abundance: once; v_gene: TRBV4-3; j_gene: TRBJ1-2
CDR3aa: CSVRQGARVLAGYEQYF; CDR3nt: TGCAGCGTACGACAGGGGGCGCGGGTACTAGCGGGATACGAGCAGTACTTC; d_gene: NA; abundance: NA; v_gene: TRBV29-1; j_gene: TRBJ2-7
CDR3aa: CSVLDQRGGYEQYF; CDR3nt: TGCAGCGTACTAGACCAACGTGGTGGCTACGAGCAGTACTTC; d_gene: NA; abundance: few; v_gene: TRBV29-1; j_gene: TRBJ2-7
CDR3aa: CASSASQYTEAFF; CDR3nt: TGTGCCAGTAGTGCCAGTCAGTACACTGAAGCTTTCTTT; d_gene: NA; abundance: NA; v_gene: TRBV19; j_gene: TRBJ1-1
CDR3aa: CAISVTSGAYNEQFF; CDR3nt: TGTGCCATCAGTGTGACTAGCGGAGCCTACAATGAGCAGTTCTTC; d_gene: TRBD2; abundance: NA; v_gene: TRBV10-3; j_gene: TRBJ2-1
CDR3aa: CASSTTGVRINEQFF; CDR3nt: TGTGCCAGCAGCACAACCGGAGTGCGCATCAATGAGCAGTTCTTC; d_gene: NA; abundance: NA; v_gene: TRBV5-6; j_gene: TRBJ2-1
CDR3aa: CASSSLPGQSYEQCF; CDR3nt: TGTGCCAGCAGTTCCCTCCCGGGACAGTCCTACGAGCAGTGCTTC; d_gene: TRBD1; abundance: NA; v_gene: TRBV6-5; j_gene: TRBJ2-7
CDR3aa: CSARAYTSGTSETQYF; CDR3nt: TGCAGTGCTAGAGCCTACACTAGCGGGACTAGTGAGACCCAGTACTTC; d_gene: TRBD2; abundance: many; v_gene: TRBV20-1; j_gene: TRBJ2-5
CDR3aa: CASSQRTPNPYGYTF; CDR3nt: TGTGCCAGCAGTCAAAGGACACCAAACCCCTATGGCTACACCTTC; d_gene: NA; abundance: NA; v_gene: TRBV2; j_gene: TRBJ1-2
CDR3aa: CSVVIAGRGYTF; CDR3nt: TGCAGCGTTGTGATAGCCGGGCGTGGCTACACCTTC; d_gene: NA; abundance: NA; v_gene: TRBV29-1; j_gene: TRBJ1-2
CDR3aa: CATSSRPGLAGGPEGFRELFF; CDR3nt: TGTGCCACCAGCAGTAGACCGGGGCTAGCGGGAGGGCCAGAGGGGTTCCGGGAGCTGTTTTTT; d_gene: TRBD2; abundance: once; v_gene: TRBV15; j_gene: TRBJ2-2
CDR3aa: CASSQDRTSGQETQYF; CDR3nt: TGTGCCAGCAGCCAAGATCGAACTAGCGGGCAAGAGACCCAGTACTTC; d_gene: TRBD2; abundance: many; v_gene: TRBV3-1; j_gene: TRBJ2-5
CDR3aa: CASSQLFDRVYEQYF; CDR3nt: TGCGCCAGCAGCCAACTATTCGACAGGGTCTACGAGCAGTACTTC; d_gene: TRBD1; abundance: once; v_gene: TRBV4-1; j_gene: TRBJ2-7
CDR3aa: CASSDGRNTGELFF; CDR3nt: TGTGCCAGCAGTGACGGACGGAACACCGGGGAGCTGTTTTTT; d_gene: NA; abundance: many; v_gene: TRBV6-4; j_gene: TRBJ2-2
CDR3aa: CASSMGGSFVAEAFF; CDR3nt: TGTGCCAGTAGTATGGGGGGCAGCTTCGTAGCTGAAGCTTTCTTT; d_gene: NA; abundance: NA; v_gene: TRBV19; j_gene: TRBJ1-1
CDR3aa: CASSYNPAGQETQYF; CDR3nt: TGTGCCAGCAGTTACAACCCCGCGGGCCAAGAGACCCAGTACTTC; d_gene: NA; abundance: many; v_gene: TRBV6-5; j_gene: TRBJ2-5
CDR3aa: CASSPLASIYSYEQYF; CDR3nt: TGTGCCAGCAGCCCGTTGGCCAGTATCTACTCCTACGAGCAGTACTTC; d_gene: NA; abundance: NA; v_gene: TRBV11-2; j_gene: TRBJ2-7
CDR3aa: CASSLEPGQPQHF; CDR3nt: TGTGCCAGCAGCTTGGAACCGGGACAGCCCCAGCATTTT; d_gene: NA; abundance: many; v_gene: TRBV5-6; j_gene: TRBJ1-5
CDR3aa: CASSQVAGGGEQYF; CDR3nt: TGCGCCAGCAGCCAAGTTGCAGGGGGCGGCGAGCAGTACTTC; d_gene: TRBD1; abundance: many; v_gene: TRBV4-1; j_gene: TRBJ2-7
CDR3aa: CASSRDGGEGTQYF; CDR3nt: TGTGCCAGTAGTCGAGACGGGGGGGAAGGAACCCAGTACTTC; d_gene: TRBD2; abundance: NA; v_gene: TRBV19; j_gene: TRBJ2-5
CDR3aa: CASSLDRDGYYGYTF; CDR3nt: TGTGCCAGCAGCTTAGATAGGGACGGCTACTATGGCTACACCTTC; d_gene: NA; abundance: few; v_gene: TRBV11-2; j_gene: TRBJ1-2
CDR3aa: CASIKPTGPEAFF; CDR3nt: TGTGCCAGCATCAAGCCGACGGGCCCTGAAGCTTTCTTT; d_gene: NA; abundance: many; v_gene: TRBV2; j_gene: TRBJ1-1
CDR3aa: CASSLSRQGTYNEQFF; CDR3nt: TGTGCCAGCAGTTTATCGCGACAGGGGACCTACAATGAGCAGTTCTTC; d_gene: TRBD1; abundance: many; v_gene: TRBV27; j_gene: TRBJ2-1
CDR3aa: CASRVLGQNNEQFF; CDR3nt: TGCGCCAGCAGAGTCTTGGGACAAAACAATGAGCAGTTCTTC; d_gene: NA; abundance: medium-sized; v_gene: TRBV10-2; j_gene: TRBJ2-1